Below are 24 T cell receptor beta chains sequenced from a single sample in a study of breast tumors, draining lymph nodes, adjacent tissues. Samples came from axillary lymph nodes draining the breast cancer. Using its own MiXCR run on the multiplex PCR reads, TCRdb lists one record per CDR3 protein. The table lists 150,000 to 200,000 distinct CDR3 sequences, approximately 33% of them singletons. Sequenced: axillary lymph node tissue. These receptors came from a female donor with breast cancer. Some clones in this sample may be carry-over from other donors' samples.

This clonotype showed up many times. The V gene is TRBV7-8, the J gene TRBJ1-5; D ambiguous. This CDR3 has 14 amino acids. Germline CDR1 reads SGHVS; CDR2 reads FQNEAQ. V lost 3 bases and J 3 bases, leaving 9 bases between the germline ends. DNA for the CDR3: TGTGCCAGCAGCTTTTGGCAGACCAATCAGCCCCAGCATTTT. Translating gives CASSFWQTNQPQHF.

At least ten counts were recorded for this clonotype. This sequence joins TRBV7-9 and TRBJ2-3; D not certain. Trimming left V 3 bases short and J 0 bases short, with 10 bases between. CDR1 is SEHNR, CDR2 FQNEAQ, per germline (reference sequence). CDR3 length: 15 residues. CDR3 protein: CASSFATLSTDTQYF. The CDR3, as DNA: TGTGCCAGCAGCTTCGCGACACTGAGCACAGATACGCAGTATTTT.

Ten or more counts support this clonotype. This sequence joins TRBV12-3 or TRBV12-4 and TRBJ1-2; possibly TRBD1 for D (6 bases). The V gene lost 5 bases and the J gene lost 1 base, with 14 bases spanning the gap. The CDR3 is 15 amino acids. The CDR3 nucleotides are TGTGCCAGCAGTCACGGACAGACGATTAACTATGGCTACACCTTC. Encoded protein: CASSHGQTINYGYTF.

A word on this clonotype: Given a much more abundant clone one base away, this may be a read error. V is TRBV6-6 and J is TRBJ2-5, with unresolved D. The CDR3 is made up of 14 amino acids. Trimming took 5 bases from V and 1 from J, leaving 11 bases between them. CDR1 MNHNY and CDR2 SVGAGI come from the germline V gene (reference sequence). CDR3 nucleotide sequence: TGTGCCAGCAGTAACCCGTTTGTCCAAGAGACCCAGTACTTC. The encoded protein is CASSNPFVQETQYF.

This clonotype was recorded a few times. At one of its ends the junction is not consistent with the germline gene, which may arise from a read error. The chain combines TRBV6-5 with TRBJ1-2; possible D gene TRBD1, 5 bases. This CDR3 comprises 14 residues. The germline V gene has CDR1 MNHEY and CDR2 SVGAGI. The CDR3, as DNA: TGTGCCAGCAGTCACTCTAGGGGCTTCTATGGCTACACCTTC. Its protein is CASSHSRGFYGYTF.

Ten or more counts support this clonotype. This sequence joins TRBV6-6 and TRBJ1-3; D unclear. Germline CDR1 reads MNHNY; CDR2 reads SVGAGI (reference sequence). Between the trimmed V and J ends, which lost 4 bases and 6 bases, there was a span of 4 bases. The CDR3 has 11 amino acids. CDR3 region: CASSLANTIYF. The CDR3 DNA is TGTGCCAGCAGTTTGGCAAACACCATATATTTT.

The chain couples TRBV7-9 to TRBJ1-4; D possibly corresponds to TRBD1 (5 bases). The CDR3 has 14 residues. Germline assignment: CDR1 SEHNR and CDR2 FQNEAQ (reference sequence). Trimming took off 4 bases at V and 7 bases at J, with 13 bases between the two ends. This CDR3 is CASSSLDGAEKLFF. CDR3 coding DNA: TGTGCCAGCAGCTCCCTGGACGGGGCTGAAAAACTGTTTTTT.

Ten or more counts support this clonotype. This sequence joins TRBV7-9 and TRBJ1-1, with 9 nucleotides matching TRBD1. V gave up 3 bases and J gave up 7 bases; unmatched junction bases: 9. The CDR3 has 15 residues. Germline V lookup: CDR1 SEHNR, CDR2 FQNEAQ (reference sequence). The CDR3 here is CASSFPGQGVHEAFF. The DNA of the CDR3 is TGTGCCAGCAGCTTCCCGGGACAGGGAGTACATGAAGCTTTCTTT.

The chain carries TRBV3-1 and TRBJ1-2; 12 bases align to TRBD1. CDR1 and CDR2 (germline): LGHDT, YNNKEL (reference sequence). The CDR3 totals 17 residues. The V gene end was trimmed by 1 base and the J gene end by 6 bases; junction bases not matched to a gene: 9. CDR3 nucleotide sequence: TGTGCCAGCAGCCAAGGACACCGGGACAGGGGGCATCATGGCTACACCTTC. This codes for CASSQGHRDRGHHGYTF. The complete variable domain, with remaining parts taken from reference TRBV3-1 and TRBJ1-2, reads DTAVSQTPKYLVTQMGNDKSIKCEQNLGHDTMYWYKQDSKKFLKIMFSYNNKELIINETVPNRFSPKSPDKAHLNLHINSLELGDSAVYFCASSQGHRDRGHHGYTFGSGTRLTVV.

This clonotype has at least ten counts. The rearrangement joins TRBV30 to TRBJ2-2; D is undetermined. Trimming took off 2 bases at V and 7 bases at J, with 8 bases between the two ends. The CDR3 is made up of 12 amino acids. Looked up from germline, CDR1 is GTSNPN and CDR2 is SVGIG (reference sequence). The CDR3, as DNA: TGTGCCTGGAGTCCCGGTTTCGGGGAGCTGTTTTTT. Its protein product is CAWSPGFGELFF.

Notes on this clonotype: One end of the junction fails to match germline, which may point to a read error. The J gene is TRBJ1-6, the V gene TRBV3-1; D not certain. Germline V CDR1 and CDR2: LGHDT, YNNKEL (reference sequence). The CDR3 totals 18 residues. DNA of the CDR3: TGCGCCAGCAGCCGAGGTCCGTTTGCCAGCTCCTATAATTCACCCCTCCACTTT. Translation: CASSRGPFASSYNSPLHF.

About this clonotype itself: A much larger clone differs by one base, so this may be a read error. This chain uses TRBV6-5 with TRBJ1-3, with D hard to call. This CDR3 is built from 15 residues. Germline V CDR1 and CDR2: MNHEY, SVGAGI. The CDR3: CASRSLKGSGNTISF. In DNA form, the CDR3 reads TGTGCCAGCAGGTCGCTGAAAGGCTCTGGAAACACCATATCTTTT.

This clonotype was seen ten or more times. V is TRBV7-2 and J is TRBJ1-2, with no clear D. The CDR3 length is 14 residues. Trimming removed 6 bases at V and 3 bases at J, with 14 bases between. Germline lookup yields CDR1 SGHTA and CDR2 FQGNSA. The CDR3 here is CASRGIGAYYGYTF. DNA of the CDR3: TGTGCCAGCAGGGGAATCGGAGCATACTATGGCTACACCTTC.

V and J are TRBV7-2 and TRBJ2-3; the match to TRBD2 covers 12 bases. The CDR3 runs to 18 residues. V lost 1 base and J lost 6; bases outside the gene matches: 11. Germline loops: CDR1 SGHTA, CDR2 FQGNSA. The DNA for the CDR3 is TGTGCCAGCAGCTTAGTTCCCCCTAGCGGGGGGGCGCGTGATACGCAGTATTTT. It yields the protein CASSLVPPSGGARDTQYF. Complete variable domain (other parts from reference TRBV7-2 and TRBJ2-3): GAGVSQSPSNKVTEKGKDVELRCDPISGHTALYWYRQSLGQGLEFLIYFQGNSAPDKSGLPSDRFSAERTGGSVSTLTIQRTQQEDSAVYLCASSLVPPSGGARDTQYFGPGTRLTVL.

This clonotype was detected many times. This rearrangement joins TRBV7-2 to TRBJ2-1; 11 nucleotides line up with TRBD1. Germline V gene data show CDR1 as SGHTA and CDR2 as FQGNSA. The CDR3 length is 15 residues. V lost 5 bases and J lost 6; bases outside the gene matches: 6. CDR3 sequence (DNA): TGTGCCAGCAGCCCCCAGGGGACAGGGGGCAATGAGCAGTTCTTC. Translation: CASSPQGTGGNEQFF.

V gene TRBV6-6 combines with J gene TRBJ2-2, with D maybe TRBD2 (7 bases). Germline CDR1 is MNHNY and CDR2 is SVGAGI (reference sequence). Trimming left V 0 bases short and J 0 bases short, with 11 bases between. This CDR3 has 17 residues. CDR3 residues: CASSYSGGAANTGELFF. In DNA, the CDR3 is TGTGCCAGCAGTTACTCAGGGGGGGCAGCGAACACCGGGGAGCTGTTTTTT.

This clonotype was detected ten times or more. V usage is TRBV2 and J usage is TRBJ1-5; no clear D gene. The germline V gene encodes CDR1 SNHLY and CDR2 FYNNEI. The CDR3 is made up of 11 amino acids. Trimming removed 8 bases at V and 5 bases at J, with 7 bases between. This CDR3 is CASLFHQPQHF. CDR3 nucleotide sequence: TGTGCCAGCCTATTCCATCAGCCCCAGCATTTT.

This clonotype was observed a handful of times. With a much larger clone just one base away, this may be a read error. The CDR3 reads CASSPPGEETQCF. CDR3 coding DNA: TGTGCCAGCAGCCCTCCAGGGGAAGAGACCCAGTGCTTC. The genes are TRBV13 and TRBJ2-5; D may be TRBD1 (6 bases). The CDR3 runs to 13 residues. From germline, CDR1 is PRHDT and CDR2 FYEKMQ (reference sequence).

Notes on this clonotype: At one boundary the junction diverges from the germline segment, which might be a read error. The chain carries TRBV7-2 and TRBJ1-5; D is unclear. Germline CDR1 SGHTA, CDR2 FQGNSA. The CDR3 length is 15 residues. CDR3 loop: CVSSTKGPGNQPQHF. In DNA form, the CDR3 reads TGTGTCAGCAGCACGAAGGGTCCCGGCAATCAGCCCCAGCATTTT.

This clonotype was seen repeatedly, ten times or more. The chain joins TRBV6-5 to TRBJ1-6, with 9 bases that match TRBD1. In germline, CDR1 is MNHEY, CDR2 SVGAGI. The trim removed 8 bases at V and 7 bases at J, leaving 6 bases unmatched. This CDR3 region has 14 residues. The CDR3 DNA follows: TGTGCCAGCGGCTGGGGACAGGGCAATTCACCCCTCCACTTT. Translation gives CASGWGQGNSPLHF.

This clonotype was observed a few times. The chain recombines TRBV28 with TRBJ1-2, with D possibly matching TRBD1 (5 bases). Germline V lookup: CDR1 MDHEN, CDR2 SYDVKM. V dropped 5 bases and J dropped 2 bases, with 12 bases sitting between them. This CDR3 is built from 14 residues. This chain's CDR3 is CASSPGTNNYGYTF. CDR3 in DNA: TGTGCCAGCAGTCCCGGGACTAACAACTATGGCTACACCTTC.

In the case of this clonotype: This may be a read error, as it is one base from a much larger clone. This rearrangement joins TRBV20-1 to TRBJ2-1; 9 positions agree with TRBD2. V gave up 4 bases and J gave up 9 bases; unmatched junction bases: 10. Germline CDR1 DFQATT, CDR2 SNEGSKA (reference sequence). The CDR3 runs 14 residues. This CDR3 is CSAIYGGRATEQFF. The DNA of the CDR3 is TGCAGTGCTATCTATGGCGGGAGGGCCACTGAGCAGTTCTTC.

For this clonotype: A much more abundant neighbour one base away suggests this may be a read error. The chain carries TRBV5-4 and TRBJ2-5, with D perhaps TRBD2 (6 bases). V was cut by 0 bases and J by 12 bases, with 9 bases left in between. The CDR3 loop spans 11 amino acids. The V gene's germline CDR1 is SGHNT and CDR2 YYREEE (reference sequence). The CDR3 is CASSLGGAEYF. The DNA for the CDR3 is TGTGCCAGCAGCTTGGGCGGGGCGGAGTACTTC.

The DNA of the CDR3 is TGTGCCAGTAGTATAAGGGAGCCCTCGAACACTGAAGCTTTCTTT. Its protein is CASSIREPSNTEAFF. V is TRBV19 and J is TRBJ1-1, with D unresolved. V dropped 2 bases and J dropped 1 base, with 11 bases sitting between them. The CDR3 extends over 15 amino acids. Germline V lookup: CDR1 LNHDA, CDR2 SQIVND (reference sequence).